This TCR beta chain was documented in a study of cytomegalovirus exposure and HLA in healthy donors. On this clone itself: The antigen remains unidentified.

PCR was performed using 60 Vbeta and 13 Jbeta primers. Only in-frame clones appear in the TCRdb table, and some are missing; sequencing was by immunoSEQ multiplex PCR. The data show about 210,000 clones, about 85% seen once. V lost 0 bases and J lost 9, with 13 bases in between. There are 14 residues in the CDR3. CDR1 and CDR2 (germline): SGHRS, YFSETQ. Study-level findings and limits: An analysis was carried out later, and it reportedly showed fewer N-insertions in an Asian-associated ancestry cluster than the roughly 700-donor mean.

The sample was PBMCs. This sequence was found in a girl aged 2-10 years in good health and CMV-seronegative. This chain connects TRBV5-1 to TRBJ2-4; perhaps TRBD2 as D (5 bases). In nucleotides, the CDR3 is TGCGCCAGCAGCTTGGAGGTCCCTGAGGGCATTCAGTACTTC. This translates into CASSLEVPEGIQYF. Complete variable domain (other parts from reference TRBV5-1 and TRBJ2-4): KAGVTQTPRYLIKTRGQQVTLSCSPISGHRSVSWYQQTPGQGLQFLFEYFSETQRNKGNFPGRFSGRQFSNSRSEMNVSTLELGDSALYLCASSLEVPEGIQYFGAGTRLSVL.